These T cell receptor beta chains were read from a single sample in a study of patients and donors after allogeneic stem cell transplantation. TCRdb independently ran MiXCR on the RT-PCR reads; one entry per CDR3 protein. The sample includes over 350,000 distinct CDR3 sequences, roughly 17% of them seen just once. Specimen: blood, either unsorted or a sorted T cell fraction (not recorded which). These TCRs come from a human donor who was either an allogeneic HSCT recipient or a stem cell or donor lymphocyte infusion donor (not recorded which). It is not recorded whose cells these are; they may come from a transplant donor. CDR3s include the opening cysteine and the closing phenylalanine or tryptophan. The D gene is left open where the match is weak. Not all rows give a size; the values are once, few, many and, for expanded clones, a class.

TRBV18	.	TRBJ1-5	TRBD1	CASSPLMGQGNQPQHF	TGTGCCAGCTCACCGCTGATGGGACAGGGCAATCAGCCCCAGCATTTT
TRBV7-2	.	TRBJ2-3	TRBD1	CASSRDRGNTDTQYF	TGTGCCAGCAGCCGGGACAGGGGGAATACAGATACGCAGTATTTT
TRBV28	many	TRBJ2-7	TRBD1	CASRREYGTGSGEQYF	TGTGCCAGCAGACGCGAGTACGGGACAGGGTCCGGCGAGCAGTACTTC
TRBV6-2/TRBV6-3	.	TRBJ1-2	.	CASSGQTGTYGYTF	TGTGCCAGCAGTGGACAGACGGGTACCTATGGCTACACCTTC
TRBV30	few	TRBJ2-7	.	CAWSVSVYEQYF	TGTGCCTGGAGTGTTAGTGTCTACGAGCAGTACTTC
TRBV12-3/TRBV12-4	.	TRBJ1-4	.	CASRPSLGNNEKLFF	TGTGCCAGCAGACCTAGCTTGGGTAATAATGAAAAACTGTTTTTT
TRBV18	few	TRBJ2-7	.	CASSPKTSTYYEQYF	TGTGCCAGCTCTCCAAAGACATCAACCTACTACGAGCAGTACTTC
TRBV12-3/TRBV12-4	.	TRBJ1-1	.	CASSFRSVTEAFF	TGTGCCAGCAGTTTTCGCTCCGTAACTGAAGCTTTCTTT
TRBV6-5	few	TRBJ2-7	.	CASSYVSGSYEQYF	TGTGCCAGCAGTTACGTATCCGGTTCTTACGAGCAGTACTTC
TRBV18	.	TRBJ1-1	.	CASSPSEMIGANTEAFF	TGTGCCAGCTCACCATCTGAAATGATAGGCGCGAACACTGAAGCTTTCTTT
TRBV7-2	many	TRBJ2-3	.	CASSLVLRGSTDTQYF	TGTGCCAGCAGCTTAGTTTTGCGCGGGAGCACAGATACGCAGTATTTT
TRBV6-1	.	TRBJ2-5	.	CASSQGRHQETQYF	TGTGCCAGCAGTCAGGGACGCCACCAAGAGACCCAGTACTTC
TRBV6-1	.	TRBJ2-3	.	CASKDQLIADTQYF	TGTGCCAGCAAAGACCAATTGATAGCAGATACGCAGTATTTT
TRBV5-1	many	TRBJ2-3	.	CASSLYGADTQYF	TGCGCCAGCAGCTTGTATGGAGCAGATACGCAGTATTTT
TRBV29-1	.	TRBJ1-1	TRBD1	CSVEPGGAFF	TGCAGCGTTGAACCAGGGGGGGCTTTCTTT
TRBV24-1	many	TRBJ1-2	.	CATSDRITNYGYTF	TGTGCCACCAGTGACAGGATAACTAACTATGGCTACACCTTC
TRBV12-3/TRBV12-4	many	TRBJ2-7	.	CASSLRRDEQYF	TGTGCCAGCAGCTTAAGGCGGGACGAGCAGTACTTC
TRBV9	few	TRBJ1-6	.	CASSGQALHF	TGTGCCAGCAGCGGTCAGGCCCTCCACTTT
TRBV12-3/TRBV12-4	many	TRBJ1-4	.	CASSAQANEKLFF	TGTGCCAGCAGTGCCCAGGCTAATGAAAAACTGTTTTTT
TRBV12-3/TRBV12-4	.	TRBJ2-3	TRBD2	CASSLGDSGGEDTQYF	TGTGCCAGCAGTTTAGGTGATAGCGGGGGGGAGGATACGCAGTATTTT
TRBV7-9	.	TRBJ2-1	TRBD2	CASSTISGSFSEQFF	TGTGCCAGCAGCACTATTAGCGGGAGTTTCAGTGAGCAGTTCTTC
TRBV4-1	many	TRBJ1-2	TRBD1	CASSQGGQATNYGYTF	TGCGCCAGCAGCCAAGGAGGACAGGCAACTAACTATGGCTACACCTTC
TRBV27	.	TRBJ2-5	.	CASSPGSRTPETQYF	TGTGCCAGCAGTCCTGGGTCCAGGACCCCAGAGACCCAGTACTTC
TRBV4-1	many	TRBJ1-2	TRBD1	CASSPQRGHGTWSYTF	TGCGCCAGCAGCCCGCAGAGGGGGCACGGAACTTGGAGCTACACCTTC
TRBV20-1	many	TRBJ1-1	TRBD1	CSATKTGVDTEAFF	TGCAGTGCTACCAAGACAGGGGTGGACACTGAAGCTTTCTTT
TRBV28	few	TRBJ1-4	TRBD1	CASRPRDRPREKLFF	TGTGCCAGCAGACCTCGGGACAGGCCGAGAGAAAAACTGTTTTTT
TRBV20-1	few	TRBJ1-3	.	CSARGPPKGNTIYF	TGCAGTGCTAGAGGGCCCCCGAAAGGAAACACCATATATTTT